This T cell receptor beta chain emerged from a study of response to subunit inactivated influenza vaccine. TCRdb recomputed calls from the RT-PCR reads with MiXCR, one row per CDR3 protein. This table holds roughly 620,000 distinct CDR3 sequences, 11% found once. This clonotype was detected a few times. The same data also went into a second study, on T cells expressing NK-cell markers. That report notes: UMI-tagged 5'RACE template switching yielded the TCR beta cDNA. It was from sorted CD3+CD56+NKG2C+, CD3+CD56+NKG2C- and CD3+CD56-NKG2C+ T cells that TCR beta repertoires came. HCMV serostatus: most of the eight sequenced donors positive, one negative. As a fraction of CD8+ T cells, dominant NKG2C+ clonotypes reached roughly 1.0-7.5% in over 5 donors. These clonotypes, the leaders elsewhere, also led the CD3+CD56-NKG2C+ fraction in several donors.

The sample was PBMCs from blood, taken on the day of vaccination. This TCR was sampled from a man aged 45-65 years who received an inactivated influenza vaccine.

The CDR3 here is CASRGQGINYGYTF. The CDR3 bases are TGTGCCAGCAGAGGACAGGGGATCAACTATGGCTACACCTTC. The rearrangement joins TRBV28 to TRBJ1-2, with 9 bases fitting TRBD1. V gave up 6 bases and J gave up 2 bases; unmatched junction bases: 4. The CDR3 is 14 amino acids. Germline V gene data show CDR1 as MDHEN and CDR2 as SYDVKM.